This TCR beta chain was captured by sequencing in a study of OX40 agonist ivuxolimab in advanced cancers. About the study: Patients received the agonistic anti-OX40 (CD134) antibody ivuxolimab. Patients were treated with intravenous ivuxolimab, dosed at 0.01 to 10 mg/kg and infused every 2 weeks. Overall study findings and caveats: At 0.1 to 3.0 mg/kg and by week 6, CD4+ and CD8+ T cells in the blood had expanded clonally.

Libraries were prepared by immunoSEQ multiplex PCR; TCRdb keeps only in-frame clonotypes and omits some of them. In the table there are some 45,000 clones, more than 75% of which are singletons. The V end was cut by 5 bases, the J end by 2 bases, with 13 bases between. The CDR3 is 15 amino acids. Germline CDR1 is SEHNR and CDR2 is FQNEAQ (reference sequence). This clone has more than one count but fewer than ten. Its antigen is undetermined. The chain links TRBV7-9 to TRBJ1-3; possible D gene TRBD1, 6 bases. This receptor was obtained from an adult with an advanced solid tumor such as melanoma, head and neck, liver or kidney cancer. The input for sequencing was CD4+ or CD8+ T cells sorted from blood, taken in a trial of the OX40 agonist ivuxolimab. The DNA for the CDR3 is TGTGCCAGCAGCGGCAGGGGAAACCCTGGAAACACCATATATTTT. Amino acids: CASSGRGNPGNTIYF.